This entry is about one T cell receptor (beta chain). Its antigen is unidentified. The sample belongs to a study of T cell responses to AZD1222 COVID-19 vaccine. Study-wide findings and caveats: At baseline, seropositivity was found in only a handful of AZD1222 recipients. Most donors were white British and more were female, and clonal diversity was possibly underestimated. Elevations in Spike-specific TCR breadth and depth followed administration of two AZD1222 doses.

V dropped 4 bases and J dropped 5; count of bases not matched to a gene: 11. Germline values: CDR1 SGHTA, CDR2 FQGTGA. The CDR3 totals 15 residues. Libraries were prepared by immunoSEQ multiplex PCR; TCRdb keeps only in-frame clonotypes and omits some of them. This table holds 100,000 to 150,000 clones, about 90% found once. The TCR sequence derives from an adult in good health. The specimen was peripheral blood, collected on day 0 of AZD1222 vaccination. V and J are TRBV7-3 and TRBJ2-7; 7 bases are a match to TRBD1. The CDR3 loop is CASSSPDRVTNEQYF. The CDR3 coding sequence is TGTGCCAGCAGCTCTCCCGACAGGGTGACAAACGAGCAGTACTTC.